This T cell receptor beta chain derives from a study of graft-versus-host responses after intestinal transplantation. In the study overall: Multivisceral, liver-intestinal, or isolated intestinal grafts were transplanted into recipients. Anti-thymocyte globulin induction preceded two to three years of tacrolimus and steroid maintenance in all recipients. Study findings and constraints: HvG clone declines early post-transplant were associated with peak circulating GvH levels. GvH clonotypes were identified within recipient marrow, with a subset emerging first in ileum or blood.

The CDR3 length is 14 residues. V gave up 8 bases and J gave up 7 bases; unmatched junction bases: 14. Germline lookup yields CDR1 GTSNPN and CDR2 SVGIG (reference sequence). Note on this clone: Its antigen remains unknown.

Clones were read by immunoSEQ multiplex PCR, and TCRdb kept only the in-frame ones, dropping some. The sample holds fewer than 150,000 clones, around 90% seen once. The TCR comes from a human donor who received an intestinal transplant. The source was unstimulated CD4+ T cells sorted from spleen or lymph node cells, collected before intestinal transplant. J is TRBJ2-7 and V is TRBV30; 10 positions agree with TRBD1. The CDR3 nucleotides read TGTGCCGGTGTAAGGGCGGGACAGGGGAGAGAGCAGTACTTC. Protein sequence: CAGVRAGQGREQYF.